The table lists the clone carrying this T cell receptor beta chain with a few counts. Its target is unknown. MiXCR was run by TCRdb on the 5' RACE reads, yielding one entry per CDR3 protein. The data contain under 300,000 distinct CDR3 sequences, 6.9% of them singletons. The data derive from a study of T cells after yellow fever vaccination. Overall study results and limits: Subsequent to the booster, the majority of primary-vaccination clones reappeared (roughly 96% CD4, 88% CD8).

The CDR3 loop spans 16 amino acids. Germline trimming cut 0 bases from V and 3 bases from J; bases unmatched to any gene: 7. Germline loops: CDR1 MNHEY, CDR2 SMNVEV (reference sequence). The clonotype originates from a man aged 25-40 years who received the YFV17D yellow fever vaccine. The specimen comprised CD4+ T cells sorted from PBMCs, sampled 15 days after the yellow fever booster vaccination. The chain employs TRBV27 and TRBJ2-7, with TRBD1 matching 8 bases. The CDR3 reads CASSLSLQGAFYEQYF. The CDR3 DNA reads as TGTGCCAGCAGTTTATCCCTCCAGGGGGCGTTCTACGAGCAGTACTTC.